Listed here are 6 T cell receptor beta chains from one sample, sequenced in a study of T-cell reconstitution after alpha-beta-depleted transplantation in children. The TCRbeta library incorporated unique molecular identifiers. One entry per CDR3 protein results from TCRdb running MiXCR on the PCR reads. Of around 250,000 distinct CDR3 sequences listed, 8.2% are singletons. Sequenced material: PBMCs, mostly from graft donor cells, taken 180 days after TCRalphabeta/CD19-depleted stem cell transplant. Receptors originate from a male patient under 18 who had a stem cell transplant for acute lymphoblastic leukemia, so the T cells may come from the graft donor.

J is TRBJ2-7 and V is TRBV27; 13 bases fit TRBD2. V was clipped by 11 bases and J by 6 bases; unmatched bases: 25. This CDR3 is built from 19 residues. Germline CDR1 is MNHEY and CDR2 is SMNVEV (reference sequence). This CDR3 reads CALSLGVSETSGRRGEQYF. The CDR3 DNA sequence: TGTGCCCTCAGTTTAGGCGTCTCGGAGACTAGCGGGAGGCGAGGCGAGCAGTACTTC.

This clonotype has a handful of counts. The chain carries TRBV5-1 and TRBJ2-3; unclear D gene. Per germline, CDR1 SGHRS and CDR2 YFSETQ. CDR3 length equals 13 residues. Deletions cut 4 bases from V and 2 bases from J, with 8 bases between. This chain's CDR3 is CASSVIYTDTQYF. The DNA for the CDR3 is TGCGCCAGCAGCGTGATCTACACAGATACGCAGTATTTT. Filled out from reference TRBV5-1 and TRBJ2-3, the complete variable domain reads KAGVTQTPRYLIKTRGQQVTLSCSPISGHRSVSWYQQTPGQGLQFLFEYFSETQRNKGNFPGRFSGRQFSNSRSEMNVSTLELGDSALYLCASSVIYTDTQYFGPGTRLTVL.

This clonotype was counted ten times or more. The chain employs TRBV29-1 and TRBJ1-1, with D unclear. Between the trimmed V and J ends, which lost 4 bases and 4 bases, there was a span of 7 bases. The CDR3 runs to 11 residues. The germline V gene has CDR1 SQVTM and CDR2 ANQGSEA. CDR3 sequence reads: CSVGMVTEAFF. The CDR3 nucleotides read TGCAGCGTTGGGATGGTCACTGAAGCTTTCTTT. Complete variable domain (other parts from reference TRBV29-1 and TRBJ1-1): SAVISQKPSRDICQRGTSLTIQCQVDSQVTMMFWYRQQPGQSLTLIATANQGSEATYESGFVIDKFPISRPNLTFSTLTVSNMSPEDSSIYLCSVGMVTEAFFGQGTRLTVV.

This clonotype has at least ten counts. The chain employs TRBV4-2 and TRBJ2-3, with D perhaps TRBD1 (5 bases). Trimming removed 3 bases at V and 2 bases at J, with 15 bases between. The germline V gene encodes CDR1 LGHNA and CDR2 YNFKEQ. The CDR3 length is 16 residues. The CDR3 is CASSHGEWGFTDTQYF. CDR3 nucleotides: TGTGCCAGCAGCCACGGCGAATGGGGCTTCACAGATACGCAGTATTTT.

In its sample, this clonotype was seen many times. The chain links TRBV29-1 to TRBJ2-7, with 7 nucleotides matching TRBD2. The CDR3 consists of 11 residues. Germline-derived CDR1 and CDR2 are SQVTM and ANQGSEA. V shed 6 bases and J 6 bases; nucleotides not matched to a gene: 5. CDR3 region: CSVGREREQYF. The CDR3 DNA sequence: TGCAGCGTGGGGAGGGAGCGCGAGCAGTACTTC.

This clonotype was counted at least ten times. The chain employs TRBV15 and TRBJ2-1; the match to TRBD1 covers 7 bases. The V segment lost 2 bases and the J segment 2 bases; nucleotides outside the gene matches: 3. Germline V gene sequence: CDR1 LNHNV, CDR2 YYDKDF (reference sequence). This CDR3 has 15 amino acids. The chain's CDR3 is CATSRTQGAYNEQFF. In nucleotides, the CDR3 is TGTGCCACCAGCAGAACCCAGGGGGCCTACAATGAGCAGTTCTTC.